This entry is about one TCR beta chain. Its specificity is unknown. The data were taken from a study of identical twins. The V end was cut by 2 bases, the J end by 5 bases, with 7 bases between. This CDR3 spans 13 amino acids. Germline V lookup: CDR1 LGHDT, CDR2 YNNKEL (reference sequence). A universal primer site was created by template switching, with the cDNA bearing unique molecular identifiers. From the 5' RACE reads, TCRdb called clonotypes with MiXCR, one entry per CDR3 protein. In the table there are around 370,000 distinct CDR3 sequences, approximately 10% of which are singletons. All donors comprised healthy Caucasians. General study points: Because invariant MAIT and iNKT cells could be present, zero-insertion analyses could be partly confounded. Fewer insertions marked abundant cord blood beta clonotypes; young adult naive trended weakly, memory not at all.

The TCR originated in a woman aged 50 to 65 in good health. The sequenced sample consisted of naive T cells sorted from blood. This chain links TRBV3-1 with TRBJ1-5; D ambiguous. As DNA, the CDR3 is TGTGCCAGCAGCCAATGGCTAGATCAGCCCCAGCATTTT. Amino acids: CASSQWLDQPQHF.